This T cell receptor beta chain came from a study of metastatic and nonmetastatic thyroid tumors (TCRdb year 2020). Describing the broader study: Repertoires from peripheral blood and from tumor or nodule tissue samples of malignant and benign thyroid patients were compared. Points the paper makes about the study in general: In both blood and tumor samples, TCR beta diversity was reported to be significantly higher in malignant tumors than in benign nodules.

Library method: PCR. Instrument used: Illumina HiSeq 4000. The TCR beta-chain CDR3 region of each patient was profiled by high-throughput sequencing. On the authors' methods: Drawing on CDR3 differences between clinicopathological groups, the researchers built a classifier meant to tell apart patients with distant-metastatic papillary thyroid cancer. To measure repertoire diversity the researchers used the Shannon index, while the Morisita-Horn index served to gauge how similar the tumor and blood repertoires were. TCRdb applied fastp at Q25 and MiXCR to the public reads, then kept only in-frame beta chains. TCRdb, rather than the study authors, made the V and J calls. The sample table holds tens of thousands of clones, of which around a quarter were seen once. The ten largest make up around 3.5% of the sample. The junction shows trimming of 4 bases on V and 12 bases on J, plus 12 bases between the germline ends. Measured from the cysteine to the phenylalanine, the CDR3 is 11 residues long. The retained sequence is limited to the CDR3, 33 bases, with the frame set at the first base.

On this clone: This clone's antigen is unknown. Nothing much larger sits one base from this clone, and base qualities are not available.

No treatment had been received by any patient before thyroid surgery. Using T-cell receptor beta sequencing, the study looked back at clinical samples from patients collected from about 2011 to 2019. The chain joins TRBV12-3 or TRBV12-4 to TRBJ1-1; no confident D gene assignment can be made. Sequencing was done on a sample of blood. The sequence derives from a male donor with papillary thyroid cancer or a benign thyroid nodule (not recorded which). Some clones in this sample may be carry-over from other donors' samples. The sequenced DNA is TGTGCCAGCAGTTATGCCCGAGTGACTTTCTTT. Translated, it reads CASSYARVTFF.